This is a list of T cell receptor beta chains from one sample in a study of cytotoxic CD8 clonotypes in ibrutinib-treated CLL. Using immunoSEQ multiplex PCR, the repertoire was profiled, and TCRdb retains in-frame clones only, with some absent. The profile shows 250,000 or so clones, roughly 70% of them singletons. Sequencing was performed on PBMCs, taken after 24 months of ibrutinib treatment. The receptors were gathered from a human donor with chronic lymphocytic leukemia. Each CDR3 is given with its conserved first and last residue.

j_call	v_call	cdr3_aa
TRBJ1-5	TRBV28	CASSRQGAFNQPQHF
TRBJ1-1	TRBV2	CASTLRAGEAFF
TRBJ2-7	TRBV27	CASSAQGQEAYEQYF
TRBJ2-3	TRBV6-1	CASSDRREAQYF
TRBJ2-1	TRBV27	CASSLWASGSSYNEQFF
TRBJ2-7	TRBV27	CASSLQGVQSWEQYF
TRBJ2-1	TRBV7-9	CASGRHLGPREQFF
TRBJ2-3	TRBV4-1	CASSPSRVNTDTQYF
TRBJ2-1	TRBV25-1	CASRPGQSSYNEQFF
TRBJ1-2	TRBV5-5	CASSSERQPFNYGYTF
TRBJ2-3	TRBV4-2	CASSKTSGHTDTQYF
TRBJ2-3	TRBV6-1	CASSHRGDTQYF
TRBJ2-3	TRBV6-6	CASSMGLDADTQYF
TRBJ2-5	TRBV7-9	CASSLTVQETQYF
TRBJ2-1	TRBV7-3	CASSLMGDNEQFF
TRBJ2-7	TRBV7-8	CASSRRSVGESEQYF
TRBJ2-7	TRBV29-1	CSVAGLSYEQYF
TRBJ2-7	TRBV7-2	CASSFWGYEQYF
TRBJ1-5	TRBV6-5	CASTPGQGANQPQHF
TRBJ1-2	TRBV28	CASSLLNRGYGYTF
TRBJ2-7	TRBV21-1	CASSKARPEWYEQYF
TRBJ2-5	TRBV5-1	CASSNTGDRETQYF
TRBJ2-7	TRBV7-6	CASSLRGFEQYF
TRBJ2-1	TRBV30	CAWTPGLAEYNEQFF
TRBJ2-5	TRBV29-1	CSVRPGTSGSLPETQYF
TRBJ2-1	TRBV10-3	CAISESETGSYNEQFF
TRBJ1-5	TRBV4-2	CASSQPSTGFQPQHF
TRBJ2-1	TRBV11-3	CASSLGGRGVYNEQFF
TRBJ2-5	TRBV19	CASSRTRALAGLQETQYF
TRBJ2-7	TRBV7-8	CASSPAHYEQYF
TRBJ1-1	TRBV5-6	CASSGQGGLAFF
TRBJ2-7	TRBV5-1	CASSWSGEGIYEQYF
TRBJ1-5	TRBV19	CATSPGGGQPQHF